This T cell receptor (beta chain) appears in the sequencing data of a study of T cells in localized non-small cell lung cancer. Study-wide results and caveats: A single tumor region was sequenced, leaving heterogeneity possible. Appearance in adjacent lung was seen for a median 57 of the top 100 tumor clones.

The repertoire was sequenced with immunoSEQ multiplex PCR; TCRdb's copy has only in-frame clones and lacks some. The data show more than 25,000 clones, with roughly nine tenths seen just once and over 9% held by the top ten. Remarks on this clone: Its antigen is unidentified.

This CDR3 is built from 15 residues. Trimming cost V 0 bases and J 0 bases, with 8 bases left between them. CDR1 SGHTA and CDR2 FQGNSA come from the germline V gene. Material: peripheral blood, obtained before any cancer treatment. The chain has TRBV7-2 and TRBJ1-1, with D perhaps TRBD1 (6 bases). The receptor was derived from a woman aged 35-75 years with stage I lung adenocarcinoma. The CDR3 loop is CASSLAGGMNTEAFF. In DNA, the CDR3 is TGTGCCAGCAGCTTAGCAGGGGGGATGAACACTGAAGCTTTCTTT.